This T cell receptor beta chain was captured by sequencing in a study of T cells in Graves' hyperthyroidism and ophthalmopathy (dated by TCRdb to the late 2010s). Broadly, across the study: Peripheral blood samples were taken at the time of initial diagnosis, prior to any treatment. TCR V-J signatures able to tell the groups apart were searched for in a discovery cohort of 90 to 100 patients, of whom about 40 had Graves' ophthalmopathy and about 60 had stable Graves' hyperthyroidism. Following sampling, methimazole starting at 30 mg daily was given to hyperthyroidism patients, and high-dose intravenous methylprednisolone was given to ophthalmopathy patients. Thyroid tissue and blood T-cell repertoires from about six Graves' hyperthyroidism patients were also compared in the study. Prospective prediction of ophthalmopathy was tested in an independent validation cohort consisting of 18 hyperthyroidism patients and approximately 16 patients who later progressed to ophthalmopathy. For training and testing, the 100 or so patients in the discovery cohort were randomly divided in a 7:3 ratio. According to the paper, TCR Vbeta CDR3 sequencing was carried out on 135 peripheral blood samples, which came from under 50 ophthalmopathy, fewer than 80 hyperthyroidism and roughly 17 progressor patients.

General conclusions and limits of the study: Ophthalmopathy was separated from stable hyperthyroidism by a 13 V-J signature model, with around 88% sensitivity and about 81% specificity obtained in cross-validation and 80%/75% obtained in testing. Most expanded thyroid clonotypes (frequency above 0.001) were also detected in blood, suggesting blood repertoires may reflect thyroid immune responses. In validation, progression to ophthalmopathy was predicted by the model with nearly 71% sensitivity and around 75% specificity, a median of about 6.8 months before onset. No statistical method was used to set the sample size in advance, and investigators knew the group allocation.

In regard to this clonotype: No cognate antigen has been identified for it. One base away there is no much larger clone; base qualities are not given.

Hyperthyroidism patients were aged 18 to 65 years and newly diagnosed, with disease duration of less than 2 months. Exclusion was applied to patients with uncontrolled infections, other autoimmune diseases, pregnancy or lactation. Diagnoses were based on clinical symptoms, serum thyroxine and TRAb, thyroid ultrasound and orbital computed tomography. Blood from progressor patients was collected at the time of first diagnosis with hyperthyroidism, before any ophthalmopathy symptoms had appeared. PBMCs were isolated from about 9.1 ml of fresh peripheral blood by Ficoll-Paque density gradient centrifugation. Progressor patients were defined as those initially diagnosed with Graves' hyperthyroidism in whom ophthalmopathy developed during follow-up. Total RNA was extracted using Trizol reagent, and RNA quality was assessed on an Agilent 2100 Bioanalyzer. TCR beta CDR3 regions were amplified from RNA transcripts. The first round of RT-PCR for the TCR CDR3 was performed with the HTBI primer set and the Qiagen OneStep RT-PCR kit. A second multiplex PCR round built the libraries, followed by size selection and purification. The libraries were sequenced on an Illumina HiSeq2000 using paired-end 100 bp reads. Concerning the study's data processing: SOAPnuke was used to process the raw data, removing reads that contained adapters or uncalled bases, had a mean Phred below 15, or lacked an exact match to the constant primer or identifier. High-quality paired reads were merged using COPE v1.2.5, and each unique nucleotide sequence was defined as a clonotype. Clonotypes were aligned to IMGT TRBV, TRBD and TRBJ reference segments using MiTCR v1.1. Only V-J combinations with frequency above 0.0001, covering roughly 99% of repertoires, were analysed. A TCS score was defined as the ratio of F50 (clonal expansion) to E x V (chaos), with BLOSUM62-based TCRdist applied between CDR3 peptides within each V-J. Welch's t-statistics and random forest reduced fewer than 550 V-J features to fewer than 15, which were used in a naive Bayes classifier (R e1071). The public reads were quality trimmed at Q25 with fastp and then assembled into clones with MiXCR by TCRdb, keeping productive beta chains. When rows share a CDR3 protein, they turn into one entry using the most common DNA and genes. The V and J calls were determined by TCRdb, not by the authors. The table for this sample lists 300,000 to 450,000 distinct CDR3 sequences; 15% to 18% of them were counted only once. The top ten hold 28% of the sample.

The material sequenced was blood. This clonotype was sampled from a woman younger than 30 with Graves' hyperthyroidism that later progressed to Graves' ophthalmopathy.

The DNA sequence follows: TGTACTAGCAACCCGGGACTAGCGGCAAGGGAGCAGTTCTTC. It is translated as CTSNPGLAAREQFF. The chain was built from TRBV28 and TRBJ2-1, and 11 junction bases match TRBD2. CDR1 MDHEN and CDR2 SYDVKM were looked up in the germline V gene. Including the terminal cysteine and phenylalanine, the CDR3 comprises 14 residues. Just the 42-base CDR3 DNA is kept, in frame starting at base 1.